This T cell receptor beta chain was sequenced for a study of siplizumab effects on memory and regulatory T cells. The assay was immunoSEQ multiplex PCR, and TCRdb's table has in-frame clones only and misses some. The sample shows around 72,000 clones, under 95% of them seen only once. Trimming removed 2 bases from V and 3 bases from J, with 12 bases in between. The CDR3 is 15 residues long. Germline CDR1 SGHDT, CDR2 YYEEEE. Sequenced sample: CD8+ T cells sorted from blood. This clonotype was sampled from a human donor in good health. The chain joins TRBV5-6 to TRBJ1-5; D is perhaps TRBD1 (6 bases). The CDR3 sequence: CASSFLRQANQPQHF. CDR3 DNA: TGTGCCAGCAGCTTTCTACGACAGGCCAATCAGCCCCAGCATTTT.